What follows are 18 T cell receptor beta chains derived from one specimen sequenced in a study of blood T cell repertoires in COVID-19. Repertoires were generated with immunoSEQ multiplex PCR, while TCRdb's copy carries only in-frame clones and drops some. Here the sample spans about 55,000 clones, more than 75% being singletons. Source material: peripheral blood. All receptors derive from an elderly woman with acute or convalescent COVID-19.

This clone was counted once. This chain connects TRBV10-2 to TRBJ2-7, with 11 positions matching TRBD2. Germline V CDR1 and CDR2: WSHSY, SAAADI. This CDR3 region has 16 residues. Germline trimming cut 2 bases from V and 0 bases from J; bases unmatched to any gene: 3. The chain's CDR3 is CASSETSGSHSYEQYV. CDR3 nucleotide sequence: TGCGCCAGCAGTGAGACTAGCGGGAGTCACTCCTACGAGCAGTACGTC.

The chain links TRBV6-1 to TRBJ2-2, with D maybe TRBD2 (6 bases). Germline V gene sequence: CDR1 MNHNS, CDR2 SASEGT. Trimming removed 2 bases at V and 0 bases at J, with 10 bases between. CDR3 length equals 16 residues. CDR3 DNA sequence: TGTGCCAGCAGTGAATTGGAGCGGGCGAACACCGGGGAGCTGTTTTTT. Its translation: CASSELERANTGELFF.

This clone was detected only once. The rearrangement uses TRBV9 and TRBJ1-2; TRBD1 matches 7 bases. Germline CDR1 reads SGDLS; CDR2 reads YYNGEE. The length of the CDR3 is 15 residues. J gave up 4 bases and V 2 bases, and 8 bases lay outside the gene matches. Here the CDR3 reads CASSVGQPTSYGYTF. The CDR3 DNA follows: TGTGCCAGCAGCGTGGGACAGCCGACGTCCTATGGCTACACCTTC.

The rearrangement uses TRBV29-1 and TRBJ1-2, with 9 bases fitting TRBD1. After removal of 6 bases from V and 13 bases from J, the junction contained 9 bases not matched to a gene. Germline V gene lookup returns CDR1 SQVTM and CDR2 ANQGSEA. The CDR3 sequence is 11 residues long. The CDR3 coding sequence is TGCAGCGTACGGGACAGGGTTGAGTTCACCTTC. This gives the protein CSVRDRVEFTF. Full variable domain (remainder filled in from reference TRBV29-1 and TRBJ1-2): SAVISQKPSRDICQRGTSLTIQCQVDSQVTMMFWYRQQPGQSLTLIATANQGSEATYESGFVIDKFPISRPNLTFSTLTVSNMSPEDSSIYLCSVRDRVEFTFGSGTRLTVV.

The V gene is TRBV19, the J gene TRBJ2-1, with no clear D. With 5 bases removed from V and 7 bases from J, the gap between germline ends came to 12 bases. This CDR3 is 13 amino acids long. Germline loops: CDR1 LNHDA, CDR2 SQIVND (reference sequence). CDR3 sequence reads: CASSLSIRNEQFF. The CDR3 DNA reads TGTGCCAGTAGTCTAAGCATCAGGAATGAGCAGTTCTTC.

The gene calls are TRBV10-3 and TRBJ1-1; TRBD1 matches at 7 bases. This CDR3 spans 16 amino acids. V shed 6 bases, J shed 1 base, and the junction held 11 bases outside the gene matches. CDR1 and CDR2 (germline): ENHRY, SYGVKD. The DNA for the CDR3 is TGTGCCATCAGGAAAGTATTGGACAGGAAGAACACTGAAGCTTTCTTT. It translates to CAIRKVLDRKNTEAFF.

The gene calls are TRBV6-1 and TRBJ1-1, with D perhaps matching TRBD1 (5 bases). Germline V gene lookup returns CDR1 MNHNS and CDR2 SASEGT. There are 16 residues in the CDR3. Trimming cost V 4 bases and J 1 base, with 16 bases left between them. The CDR3 coding sequence is TGTGCCAGCAGTGCCCCCCAGGGCCTACAGAACACTGAAGCTTTCTTT. Translated: CASSAPQGLQNTEAFF.

The CDR3 region has the DNA TGTGCCAGCAGCCAACAGACAGGGTCTAAGGGCAATCAGCCCCAGCATTTT. Its translation: CASSQQTGSKGNQPQHF. This chain uses TRBV3-1 (or the pseudogene TRBV3-2) with TRBJ1-5; 7 positions match TRBD1. Germline trimming cut 2 bases from V and 2 bases from J; bases unmatched to any gene: 9. The CDR3 extends over 17 amino acids. Germline values: CDR1 LGHDT, CDR2 YNNKEL (reference sequence).

V and J are TRBV10-2 and TRBJ1-2, with 7 bases fitting TRBD1. This CDR3 has 13 amino acids. Trimming cost V 2 bases and J 4 bases; bases outside gene matches: 1. CDR1 and CDR2 from the germline V gene are WSHSY and SAAADI. CDR3: CASSEQGVYGYTF. The CDR3, as DNA: TGCGCCAGCAGTGAGCAGGGGGTCTATGGCTACACCTTC.

This clone appeared a single time. The rearrangement joins TRBV20-1 to TRBJ2-1, with unresolved D. CDR1 is DFQATT, CDR2 SNEGSKA, per germline (reference sequence). CDR3 length: 12 amino acids. Between the trimmed V and J ends, which lost 3 bases and 7 bases, there was a span of 10 bases. The CDR3 loop is CSASYGSNEQFF. For the CDR3, the DNA is TGCAGTGCTAGTTACGGGTCTAATGAGCAGTTCTTC.

J is TRBJ2-3 and V is TRBV7-2, with 8 bases lining up with TRBD2. The germline V gene has CDR1 SGHTA and CDR2 FQGNSA. The CDR3 loop spans 17 amino acids. V dropped 1 base and J dropped 3; count of bases not matched to a gene: 9. This CDR3 is CASSLVGSGGPTDTQYF. CDR3 sequence (DNA): TGTGCCAGCAGCTTAGTCGGGTCGGGAGGGCCGACAGATACGCAGTATTTT.

Turning to this clone: The junction departs from the called germline gene at one end, perhaps through a read error. The chain has TRBV3-1 (or the pseudogene TRBV3-2) and TRBJ2-7, with 8 nucleotides matching TRBD1. Germline CDR1 is LGHDT and CDR2 is YNNKEL (reference sequence). The CDR3 consists of 12 residues. The CDR3 is CASSQYGQGADF. CDR3 DNA: TGTGCCAGCAGCCAGTACGGACAGGGCGCGGACTTC.

V gene TRBV7-3 combines with J gene TRBJ2-1, with D possibly TRBD2 on 6 matching bases. Per germline, CDR1 SGHTA and CDR2 FQGTGA. V shed 0 bases and J shed 2 bases, with 11 bases lying between them. This CDR3 is built from 16 residues. CDR3 nucleotides: TGTGCCAGCAGCTTAACTAGCGGAACACCCTACAATGAGCAGTTCTTC. It specifies CASSLTSGTPYNEQFF. The whole variable domain, filled in from reference TRBV7-3 and TRBJ2-1, reads GAGVSQTPSNKVTEKGKYVELRCDPISGHTALYWYRQSLGQGPEFLIYFQGTGAADDSGLPNDRFFAVRPEGSVSTLKIQRTERGDSAVYLCASSLTSGTPYNEQFFGPGTRLTVL.

The chain couples TRBV7-3 to TRBJ1-1; the D is unclear. Germline V gives CDR1 SGHTA, CDR2 FQGTGA. V lost 1 base to trimming and J lost 1 base, with 4 bases between them. This CDR3 comprises 13 residues. This chain's CDR3 is CASSLIGNTEAFF. The CDR3 DNA sequence: TGTGCCAGCAGCTTAATCGGGAACACTGAAGCTTTCTTT.

The chain joins TRBV27 to TRBJ1-2, with a tentative D call TRBD1 (5 bases). The V gene's germline CDR1 is MNHEY and CDR2 SMNVEV (reference sequence). Trimming took off 4 bases at V and 7 bases at J, with 10 bases between the two ends. CDR3 length equals 12 residues. CDR3 region: CASSYGGGGYTF. The CDR3 coding sequence is TGTGCCAGCAGTTATGGGGGGGGTGGCTACACCTTC.

The chain employs TRBV2 and TRBJ2-1; 8 bases fit TRBD2. The CDR3 totals 15 residues. Germline V gene data show CDR1 as SNHLY and CDR2 as FYNNEI. Trimming at V came to 4 bases and at J to 6 bases, leaving 8 bases not matched to a gene. The CDR3 reads CASSGTGGRSNEQFF. The CDR3 nucleotides read TGTGCCAGCAGTGGGACGGGAGGGCGGTCCAATGAGCAGTTCTTC.

This sequence joins TRBV2 and TRBJ1-2, with 7 bases that match TRBD1. Looked up from germline, CDR1 is SNHLY and CDR2 is FYNNEI. The junction had 6 bases not matched to a gene; V was cut back by 10 bases and J by 4 bases. The CDR3 consists of 12 residues. The CDR3: CATDREGYGYTF. The CDR3 region has the DNA TGTGCCACCGACAGGGAAGGCTATGGCTACACCTTC.

This clone has only one observation. The chain carries TRBV29-1 and TRBJ2-3; 11 positions match TRBD1. Trimming at V came to 7 bases and at J to 3 bases, leaving 6 bases not matched to a gene. CDR1 and CDR2 (germline): SQVTM, ANQGSEA. This CDR3 has 14 residues. CDR3 in DNA: TGCAGCGCCGGGACAGGGGGACAGACAGATACGCAGTATTTT. Its translation is CSAGTGGQTDTQYF.